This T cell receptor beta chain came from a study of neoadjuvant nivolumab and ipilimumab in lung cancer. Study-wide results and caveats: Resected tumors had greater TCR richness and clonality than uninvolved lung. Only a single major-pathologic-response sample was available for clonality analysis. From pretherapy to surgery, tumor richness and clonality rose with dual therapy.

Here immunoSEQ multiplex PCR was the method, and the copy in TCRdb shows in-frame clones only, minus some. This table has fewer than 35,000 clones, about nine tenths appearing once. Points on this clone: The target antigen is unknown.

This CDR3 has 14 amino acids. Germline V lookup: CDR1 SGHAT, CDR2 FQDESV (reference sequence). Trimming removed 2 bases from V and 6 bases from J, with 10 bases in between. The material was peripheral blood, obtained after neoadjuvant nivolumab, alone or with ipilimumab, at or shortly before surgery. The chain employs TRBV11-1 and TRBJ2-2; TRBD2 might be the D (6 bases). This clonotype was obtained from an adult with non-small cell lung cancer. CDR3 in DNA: TGTGCCAGCAGCTTATTGGGGGGACCCGGGGAGCTGTTTTTT. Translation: CASSLLGGPGELFF.